This T cell receptor (beta chain) is from a study of blood T cell repertoires in COVID-19. Trimming removed 8 bases from V and 5 bases from J; junction bases left unmatched: 9. CDR3 size: 15 residues. Germline lookup yields CDR1 KGHSH and CDR2 LQKENI. TCRdb's copy holds only in-frame clones and misses some; the assay was immunoSEQ multiplex PCR. The data show 250,000 to 300,000 clones, about 90% seen once. Someone with COVID-19 had been met by exposed participants within 2 weeks before study entry. The TCR sequence derives from a woman aged 45-65 years who had been exposed to COVID-19. V gene TRBV18 combines with J gene TRBJ1-6; 7 nucleotides align to TRBD1. The sample was PBMCs or T cells enriched from blood (not recorded which). For the CDR3, the DNA is TGTGCCAGCACCGGGCGACAGGGAGATAATTCACCCCTCCACTTT. It translates to CASTGRQGDNSPLHF. The variable domain in full, with the rest retrieved from reference TRBV18 and TRBJ1-6, is NAGVMQNPRHLVRRRGQEARLRCSPMKGHSHVYWYRQLPEEGLKFMVYLQKENIIDESGMPKERFSAEFPKEGPSILRIQQVVRGDSAAYFCASTGRQGDNSPLHFGNGTRLTVT.